This T cell receptor (beta chain) was captured in a study of blood T cell repertoires in COVID-19. Study as a whole: Samples representing acute and convalescent COVID-19 were sourced from the United States, Italy and Spain.

V dropped 3 bases and J dropped 8 bases, with 10 bases sitting between them. Germline V gene lookup returns CDR1 MDHEN and CDR2 SYDVKM. The CDR3 is 12 amino acids. Here immunoSEQ multiplex PCR was the method, and the copy in TCRdb shows in-frame clones only, minus some. Here the sample spans approximately 300,000 clones, 80% to 90% being singletons. The specimen sequenced was PBMCs or T cells enriched from blood (not recorded which). The genes are TRBV28 and TRBJ1-2; D possibly corresponds to TRBD1 (5 bases). This TCR came from a woman aged 18-35 years who had recovered from COVID-19. In DNA, the CDR3 is TGTGCCAGCAGTTTGGGGGGAAGAGGCTACACCTTC. Translated, it gives CASSLGGRGYTF.